This TCR beta chain was sequenced in a study of beta chain features in type 1 diabetes. Study summary: The study found patients and healthy donors alike in age, gender and cell yields.

The V gene's germline CDR1 is LNHDA and CDR2 SQIVND (reference sequence). V shed 5 bases and J shed 5 bases, with 16 bases lying between them. The CDR3 is 14 residues long. This clone has just a few counts. Its antigen is undetermined. Study conclusions and caveats: The study left unresolved whether HLA type influences TCRB rearrangement. All four CD4+ subsets of Type 1 diabetes patients contained TCRB CDR3s that were moderately but significantly shorter.

The investigators reverse transcribed all of the isolated RNA, so they sequenced expressed TCRB transcripts. Measured with immunoSEQ multiplex PCR; TCRdb has only the in-frame clones, and not every one. Of roughly 610,000 clones listed, around a sixth are singletons. Sorting of CD4+ naive, central memory, regulatory and stem cell-like memory cells was performed via CD45RO/CCR7/CD25/CD127/CD95/CD27. Sequencing input: naive CD4+ T cells from blood. This receptor was obtained from a man aged 18 to 35 in good health. The rearrangement joins TRBV19 to TRBJ2-7, with D unresolved. CDR3 in DNA: TGTGCCAGTAGTTTAATAGGTACACCTCACGAGCAGTACTTC. Its translation is CASSLIGTPHEQYF. Combining the CDR3 with reference TRBV19 and TRBJ2-7 gives the whole variable domain DGGITQSPKYLFRKEGQNVTLSCEQNLNHDAMYWYRQDPGQGLRLIYYSQIVNDFQKGDIAEGYSVSREKKESFPLTVTSAQKNPTAFYLCASSLIGTPHEQYFGPGTRLTVT.